One and the same sample provided the 4 T cell receptor beta chains below, sequenced in a study of shared clonotypes between healthy human individuals. The protocol was immunoSEQ multiplex PCR, while the TCRdb copy is restricted to in-frame clones and leaves out a portion. The profile covers hundreds of thousands of clones, with about 95% appearing a single time and roughly 0.12% taken by the ten largest. Naive CD8 cells lacked CD45RO and underwent positive selection for CCR7, leaving out terminally differentiated effector memory CD45RA+ cells. Sequencing was done on a sample of naive CD8+ T cells sorted from blood. The receptor set was obtained from a woman aged 30 to 39 in good health.

The chain is built from TRBV5-8 and TRBJ2-3; D is uncertain. This CDR3 has 11 amino acids. Trimming removed 2 bases from V and 3 bases from J, with 1 base in between. Germline V lookup: CDR1 SGHTS, CDR2 YDEGEE. The CDR3 sequence: CASSFTDTQYF. Written as DNA, the CDR3 is TGTGCCAGCAGCTTTACAGATACGCAGTATTTT. Based on the CDR3 plus reference TRBV5-8 and TRBJ2-3, the full variable domain is EAGVTQSPTHLIKTRGQQATLRCSPISGHTSVYWYQQALGLGLQFLLWYDEGEERNRGNFPPRFSGRQFPNYSSELNVNALELEDSALYLCASSFTDTQYFGPGTRLTVL.

The chain's CDR3 is CASGFSPAEQFF. CDR3 in DNA: TGTGCTAGTGGTTTTAGTCCGGCCGAGCAGTTCTTC. The chain joins TRBV12-5 to TRBJ2-1; no definite D call. Germline-derived CDR1 and CDR2 are LGHNT and FRNRAP. The CDR3 contains 12 residues. The V end was cut by 3 bases, the J end by 10 bases, with 10 bases between. The full variable domain, its missing parts supplied by reference TRBV12-5 and TRBJ2-1, is DARVTQTPRHKVTEMGQEVTMRCQPILGHNTVFWYRQTMMQGLELLAYFRNRAPLDDSGMPKDRFSAEMPDATLATLKIQPSEPRDSAVYFCASGFSPAEQFFGPGTRLTVL.

The chain combines TRBV27 with TRBJ2-2; the D is unclear. Germline assignment: CDR1 MNHEY and CDR2 SMNVEV (reference sequence). Trimming left V 2 bases short and J 7 bases short, with 5 bases between. CDR3 length: 12 residues. CDR3 protein: CASSLMNGELFF. The CDR3 DNA reads as TGTGCCAGCAGTTTAATGAACGGGGAGCTGTTTTTT.

For this clone: In the same sample, other DNA sequences code for this CDR3. The chain has TRBV28 and TRBJ1-2, with D possibly matching TRBD1 (5 bases). The CDR3 sequence is 13 residues long. V was trimmed by 1 base and J by 4 bases, leaving 7 bases between them. Germline V gives CDR1 MDHEN, CDR2 SYDVKM. The CDR3 loop is CASSLLGGYGYTF. CDR3 coding DNA: TGTGCCAGCAGTTTATTGGGGGGCTATGGCTACACCTTC.